Each of the 26 T cell receptor beta chains below was sequenced from the same sample in a study of cytotoxic CD8 clonotypes in ibrutinib-treated CLL (dated by TCRdb to about 2021). Library method: the immunoSEQ multiplex PCR assay. Sourced from immuneACCESS, this table was stored by TCRdb with only in-frame sequences that have V and J called. A share of the clones is absent; for the studies checked, an unresolved V gene accounts for under half, and the remainder has no known explanation. This sample has around 52,000 clones in its table, and roughly 50% of those were observed once. About a fifth of the sample is taken by the ten largest. The label giving this sample's time point can be read as: roughly 25 months on ibrutinib. The source material was PBMCs, sampled after 24 months of ibrutinib treatment. Receptors were obtained from a human donor with chronic lymphocytic leukemia.

This clone occurred a few times. The chain employs TRBV15 and TRBJ2-2; 11 bases match TRBD2. Trimming removed 0 bases from V and 4 bases from J; junction bases left unmatched: 13. CDR3 length equals 20 residues. The germline gives CDR1 LNHNV, CDR2 YYDKDF (reference sequence). CDR3 region: CATSRDLTSGDFWGTGELFF. CDR3 nucleotide sequence: TGTGCCACCAGCAGAGATCTGACTAGCGGGGATTTCTGGGGCACCGGGGAGCTGTTTTTT.

This clone was detected only a few times. The rearrangement uses TRBV1 and TRBJ2-1; TRBD1 reflects the table's D call only, with no check against the DNA. TRBV1 is labeled a pseudogene. The CDR3 loop spans 15 amino acids. The chain's CDR3 is CTSSTRQLSYNEQFF. The CDR3 DNA reads as TGCACCAGCAGCACCCGACAGCTTTCCTACAATGAGCAGTTCTTC.

The rearrangement uses TRBV6-6 and TRBJ1-3, with a tentative D call TRBD1 (6 bases). CDR3 length: 15 residues. The V gene's germline CDR1 is MNHNY and CDR2 SVGAGI (reference sequence). The ends were cut back, 2 bases at V and 4 bases at J, with 12 bases in the middle. The CDR3 reads CASSYTAGQGNTIYF. As DNA, the CDR3 is TGTGCCAGCAGTTACACCGCGGGACAAGGAAACACCATATATTTT.

This clone has only one observation. The chain uses TRBV18 and TRBJ2-7; D is possibly TRBD2 (6 bases). Germline V gene lookup returns CDR1 KGHSH and CDR2 LQKENI. The CDR3 spans 14 residues. The V end lost 3 bases, the J end lost 7 bases, and 16 bases lay between the germline ends. The CDR3 DNA reads as TGTGCCAGCTCACCCACGACTAGTTCCCTAGAGCAGTACTTC. Translated: CASSPTTSSLEQYF.

The V gene is TRBV5-1, the J gene TRBJ2-7; D is undetermined. CDR1 is SGHRS and CDR2 is YFSETQ in the germline V gene. This CDR3 comprises 14 residues. The ends were cut back, 4 bases at V and 2 bases at J, with 13 bases in the middle. The CDR3 region has the DNA TGCGCCAGCAGCCCCGACTTGGGTGCCTACGAGCAGTACGTC. Encoded protein: CASSPDLGAYEQYV.

The CDR3 protein is CASSLYSGGGSTDTQYF. The CDR3 DNA sequence: TGTGCCAGCAGCTTATATAGCGGAGGGGGAAGCACAGATACGCAGTATTTT. The genes are TRBV7-8 and TRBJ2-3, with D perhaps assigned TRBD1 or TRBD2 (6 bases each). V dropped 2 bases and J dropped 0 bases, with 15 bases sitting between them. The V gene's germline CDR1 is SGHVS and CDR2 FQNEAQ. The CDR3 is made up of 17 amino acids. Full variable domain (remainder filled in from reference TRBV7-8 and TRBJ2-3): GAGVSQSPRYKVAKRGQDVALRCDPISGHVSLFWYQQALGQGPEFLTYFQNEAQLDKSGLPSDRFFAERPEGSVSTLKIQRTQQEDSAVYLCASSLYSGGGSTDTQYFGPGTRLTVL.

There are many counts of this clone. The chain links TRBV5-4 to TRBJ2-5; TRBD2 aligns across 7 bases. The germline V gene encodes CDR1 SGHNT and CDR2 YYREEE (reference sequence). The ends lost 4 bases at V and 3 bases at J; junction bases unmatched: 3. The CDR3 is made up of 13 amino acids. CDR3: CASSAGLKETQYF. DNA of the CDR3: TGTGCCAGCAGCGCGGGACTAAAAGAGACCCAGTACTTC.

The chain links TRBV11-2 to TRBJ1-2; D unclear. The CDR3 runs to 12 residues. Germline V CDR1 and CDR2: SGHAT, FQNNGV. V was cut by 2 bases and J by 10 bases, with 11 bases left in between. In nucleotides, the CDR3 is TGTGCCAGCAGCTTACCCGGACCGGACTACACCTTC. It yields the protein CASSLPGPDYTF.

The chain uses TRBV5-8 and TRBJ1-2, with D hard to call. The germline V gene encodes CDR1 SGHTS and CDR2 YDEGEE. The CDR3 is 11 amino acids. The V and J ends lost 5 bases and 7 bases respectively, with 9 bases between them. As DNA, the CDR3 is TGTGCCAGCAGTGGCCGGTTTGGCTACACCTTC. Protein sequence: CASSGRFGYTF.

V usage is TRBV4-1 and J usage is TRBJ2-7; D might be TRBD1 (5 bases). V was cut by 4 bases and J by 4 bases, with 20 bases left in between. This CDR3 spans 16 amino acids. The germline V gene encodes CDR1 MGHRA and CDR2 YSYEKL. The CDR3 sequence is CASSPSVGQGWYEQYF. The CDR3 DNA reads TGCGCCAGCAGCCCCTCTGTCGGGCAGGGTTGGTACGAGCAGTACTTC.

The gene calls are TRBV10-3 and TRBJ2-1; a possible D gene is TRBD2 (6 bases). CDR3 size: 17 residues. The germline CDR1 and CDR2 sequences are ENHRY and SYGVKD. V was clipped by 2 bases and J by 5 bases, with 19 bases between them. In DNA, the CDR3 is TGTGCCATCAGTGAGAGCAGGGCCGGGACTGTCGACAATGAGCAGTTCTTC. Amino acid sequence: CAISESRAGTVDNEQFF.

The chain links TRBV10-3 to TRBJ1-2, with D perhaps TRBD1 (5 bases). The CDR3 contains 14 residues. Trimming left V 3 bases short and J 8 bases short, with 16 bases between. CDR1 is ENHRY, CDR2 SYGVKD, per germline. The CDR3 region has the DNA TGTGCCATCAGTGACCCCAGGGAGCGTTGGGGCTACACCTTC. Residues: CAISDPRERWGYTF.

This clone was seen ten or more times. V gene TRBV5-6 combines with J gene TRBJ2-7; D is ambiguous. Trimming removed 0 bases from V and 4 bases from J, with 8 bases in between. CDR1 and CDR2 (germline): SGHDT, YYEEEE. CDR3 length: 13 amino acids. CDR3 protein: CASSLGVSYEQYF. DNA of the CDR3: TGTGCCAGCAGCTTGGGGGTTTCTTACGAGCAGTACTTC.

The chain combines TRBV5-4 with TRBJ1-1, with 9 bases identical to TRBD1. CDR1 and CDR2 (germline): SGHNT, YYREEE (reference sequence). The V and J ends lost 3 bases and 6 bases, in that order; junction bases with no gene match: 9. The CDR3 runs 15 residues. The CDR3 sequence is CASSSPTGGGAEAFF. Here the CDR3 DNA reads TGTGCCAGCAGCTCTCCTACAGGGGGCGGGGCTGAAGCTTTCTTT.

V gene TRBV7-6 combines with J gene TRBJ2-7, with D tentatively TRBD1 (6 bases). Germline V gene data show CDR1 as SGHVS and CDR2 as FNYEAQ. This CDR3 spans 14 amino acids. The ends were cut back, 3 bases at V and 1 base at J, with 10 bases in the middle. The CDR3 DNA follows: TGTGCCAGCAGCTTGAGGGACACATCCTACGAGCAGTACTTC. Its translation is CASSLRDTSYEQYF.

The chain employs TRBV7-9 and TRBJ1-2; 9 nucleotides agree with TRBD1. The CDR3 covers 15 residues. Germline trimming cut 5 bases from V and 1 base from J; bases unmatched to any gene: 5. The germline gives CDR1 SEHNR, CDR2 FQNEAQ (reference sequence). The CDR3 bases are TGTGCCAGCAGCATGAGACAGGGGGGTAACTATGGCTACACCTTC. Residues: CASSMRQGGNYGYTF.

The rearrangement links TRBV6-1 to TRBJ2-5; D gene unclear. Trimming removed 2 bases at V and 5 bases at J, with 15 bases between. The germline V gene has CDR1 MNHNS and CDR2 SASEGT. The CDR3 is 15 residues long. This chain's CDR3 is CASSEWAFVDETQYF. The CDR3 DNA reads as TGTGCCAGCAGTGAATGGGCTTTTGTGGACGAGACCCAGTACTTC.

J is TRBJ2-7 and V is TRBV6-5; D could derive from TRBD1 or TRBD2 (5 bases each). V was shortened by 5 bases and J by 5 bases, with 13 bases between the two germline ends. The CDR3 loop spans 13 amino acids. Per germline, CDR1 MNHEY and CDR2 SVGAGI. CDR3 protein: CASSMGPVNEQYV. CDR3 nucleotides: TGTGCCAGCAGTATGGGACCGGTAAACGAGCAGTACGTC.

This clone was found a few times. The chain employs TRBV13 and TRBJ1-4, with 7 bases that match TRBD1. CDR1 is PRHDT and CDR2 is FYEKMQ in the germline V gene (reference sequence). The CDR3 length is 19 residues. With V trimmed by 4 bases and J by 0 bases, 14 bases remained unmatched. The CDR3 loop reads CASSSRAGTDPATNEKLFF. The CDR3 DNA is TGTGCCAGCAGCTCCCGAGCGGGGACAGACCCTGCAACTAATGAAAAACTGTTTTTT. Looking up the rest from reference TRBV13 and TRBJ1-4 gives the full variable domain: AAGVIQSPRHLIKEKRETATLKCYPIPRHDTVYWYQQGPGQDPQFLISFYEKMQSDKGSIPDRFSAQQFSDYHSELNMSSLELGDSALYFCASSSRAGTDPATNEKLFFGSGTQLSVL.

V gene TRBV29-1 combines with J gene TRBJ2-2; TRBD1 aligns across 8 bases. Germline CDR1 SQVTM, CDR2 ANQGSEA. The CDR3 length is 15 residues. The CDR3 nucleotides read TGCAGTTACCGATTGACAGGGGCGAACACCGGGGAGCTGTTTTTT. It codes for CSYRLTGANTGELFF.

V gene TRBV5-1 combines with J gene TRBJ2-7; D is perhaps TRBD2 (6 bases). The CDR3 length is 15 residues. Trimming pared 0 bases from V and 6 bases from J, leaving 16 bases between. Germline values: CDR1 SGHRS, CDR2 YFSETQ. CDR3 in amino acids: CASSLEVQGLGEQYF. The CDR3 DNA sequence: TGCGCCAGCAGCTTGGAGGTGCAGGGACTCGGCGAGCAGTACTTC.

The rearrangement uses TRBV27 and TRBJ1-4; TRBD1 aligns across 8 bases. Germline lookup yields CDR1 MNHEY and CDR2 SMNVEV (reference sequence). The CDR3 is 15 amino acids. Unmatched junction bases numbered 10, after V lost 6 bases and J lost 7 bases. This CDR3 reads CASRTVGTGREKLFF. The CDR3 nucleotides read TGTGCCAGCAGGACCGTCGGGACAGGTCGTGAAAAACTGTTTTTT. The entire variable domain, with the rest obtained from reference TRBV27 and TRBJ1-4, is as follows: EAQVTQNPRYLITVTGKKLTVTCSQNMNHEYMSWYRQDPGLGLRQIYYSMNVEVTDKGDVPEGYKVSRKEKRNFPLILESPSPNQTSLYFCASRTVGTGREKLFFGSGTQLSVL.

The V call is TRBV13, the J call TRBJ2-3; TRBD2 matches at 8 bases. CDR1 PRHDT and CDR2 FYEKMQ come from the germline V gene (reference sequence). The CDR3 loop spans 16 amino acids. Germline trimming cut 5 bases from V and 6 bases from J; bases unmatched to any gene: 13. CDR3: CASSTLLSGSGDTQYF. CDR3 DNA: TGTGCCAGCAGCACCCTTCTGAGCGGGAGTGGGGATACGCAGTATTTT.

V is TRBV4-1 and J is TRBJ2-3, with 7 bases lining up with TRBD2. This CDR3 is 17 amino acids long. The J segment lost 4 bases and the V segment lost 0 bases, leaving 10 bases of the junction unmatched. Germline V gives CDR1 MGHRA, CDR2 YSYEKL. Here the CDR3 reads CASSQEGSGGRADTQYF. CDR3 DNA: TGCGCCAGCAGCCAAGAGGGATCGGGAGGCCGGGCAGATACGCAGTATTTT.

The rearrangement links TRBV7-6 to TRBJ2-2; D is unclear. Germline values: CDR1 SGHVS, CDR2 FNYEAQ. V lost 5 bases, J lost 7 bases, and 14 bases lay in between. The CDR3 has 14 residues. DNA for the CDR3: TGTGCCAGCAGCCCCCGTGTAATGGGCGGGGAGCTGTTTTTT. Residues: CASSPRVMGGELFF.

This clone was seen more than once but under ten times. This chain connects TRBV4-2 to TRBJ2-3; TRBD1 matches 12 bases. The germline gives CDR1 LGHNA, CDR2 YNFKEQ. This CDR3 is 15 amino acids long. V trimming: 4 bases; J trimming: 6 bases; junction bases outside the gene matches: 5. The DNA of the CDR3 is TGTGCCAGCAGCCGAGCGGGACAGGGGGCTGATACGCAGTATTTT. Residues: CASSRAGQGADTQYF.